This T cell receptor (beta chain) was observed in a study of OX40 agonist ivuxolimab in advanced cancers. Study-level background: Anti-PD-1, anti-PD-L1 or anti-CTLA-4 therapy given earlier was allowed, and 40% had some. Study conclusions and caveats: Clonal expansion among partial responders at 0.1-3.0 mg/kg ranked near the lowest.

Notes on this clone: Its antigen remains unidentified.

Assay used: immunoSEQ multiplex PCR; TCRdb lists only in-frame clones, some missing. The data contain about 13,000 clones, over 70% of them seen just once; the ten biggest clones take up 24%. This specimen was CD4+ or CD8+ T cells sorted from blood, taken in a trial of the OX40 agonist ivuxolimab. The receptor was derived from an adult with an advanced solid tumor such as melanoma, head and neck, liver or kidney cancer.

The CDR3 DNA sequence: TGTGCCAGCAGTCGACTAGCGGGTTCCTCTGGGGCCAACGTCCTGACTTTC. Its protein is CASSRLAGSSGANVLTF. This rearrangement joins TRBV27 to TRBJ2-6, with 10 bases that match TRBD2. Looked up from germline, CDR1 is MNHEY and CDR2 is SMNVEV (reference sequence). This CDR3 spans 17 amino acids. The V gene end was trimmed by 5 bases and the J gene end by 0 bases; junction bases not matched to a gene: 4.